These T cell receptor beta chains were read from a single sample in a study of blood T cell repertoires in COVID-19. The method was immunoSEQ multiplex PCR; TCRdb's version includes in-frame clones alone and lacks a portion of them. Of around 300,000 clones listed, approximately 88% were seen once; the top ten hold around 0.92%. The specimen was PBMCs or T cells enriched from blood (not recorded which). Receptors were obtained from a woman in her twenties or thirties who had recovered from COVID-19. Both conserved end residues are part of each CDR3. The D gene is left open where the match is weak. Only part of the rows carry a size: once, few, many, or a class if the clone is expanded.

J gene,D gene,CDR3 length,V gene,clone size,CDR3 DNA,CDR3 protein
TRBJ2-1,.,14,TRBV11-1,.,TGTGCCAGCAGCTTAGTTAGGGTGGGAGGTGAGCAGTTCTTC,CASSLVRVGGEQFF
TRBJ2-1,TRBD2,14,TRBV28,.,TGTGCCAGCAGTTGGACTAGCGGCTACAATGAGCAGTTCTTC,CASSWTSGYNEQFF
TRBJ2-7,.,14,TRBV28,.,TGTGCCAGCAGTTCCGACAGAACCTCCTACGAGCAGTACTTC,CASSSDRTSYEQYF
TRBJ2-7,.,16,TRBV27,.,TGTGCCAGCAGTTCTCCGACCGATCCCGCCGGGTACGAGCAGTACTTC,CASSSPTDPAGYEQYF
TRBJ1-1,.,15,TRBV30,.,TGTGCCTGGAAACGTTCTGGGCACCTTGGCACTGAAGCTTTCTTT,CAWKRSGHLGTEAFF
TRBJ2-4,.,17,TRBV30,.,TGTGCCTGGAGTGTACGTCGCGGAGAAAAGACCAAAAACATTCAGTACTTC,CAWSVRRGEKTKNIQYF
TRBJ1-1,.,14,TRBV27,.,TGTGCCAGCAGTTTCGGGGGGTCTGGCACTGAAGCTTTCTTT,CASSFGGSGTEAFF
TRBJ2-3,TRBD2,16,TRBV3-1/TRBV3-2,.,TGTGCCAGCAGCCAGACACCTAGCGGGAGAACAGATACGCAGTATTTT,CASSQTPSGRTDTQYF
TRBJ1-2,TRBD1,13,TRBV29-1,.,TGCAGCGTTGAGACAGGGGGCATCTATGGCTACACCTTC,CSVETGGIYGYTF
TRBJ1-2,.,15,TRBV30,few,TGTGCCTGGAGTGTAGGCGAGGCTTTAGGGGTTGGCTACACCTTC,CAWSVGEALGVGYTF
TRBJ1-1,TRBD1,13,TRBV5-4,.,TGTGCCAGCACGGGACAGGGGAGAGCTGAAGCTTTCTTT,CASTGQGRAEAFF
TRBJ2-7,TRBD1,13,TRBV27,.,TGTGCCAGCAGTTGGGACAGGTATGACGAGCAGTACTTC,CASSWDRYDEQYF
TRBJ2-1,TRBD2,14,TRBV5-1,.,TGCGCCAGCAGCCTGCTAACTAGCGGGGGTGAGCAGTTCTTC,CASSLLTSGGEQFF
TRBJ2-3,.,15,TRBV5-4,.,TGTGCCAGCAGCCGCGGGACCACTAGCACAGATACGCAGTATTTT,CASSRGTTSTDTQYF
TRBJ2-7,.,17,TRBV27,.,TGTGCCAGCAGTTTATTTACTGTACCCAGGGGCGAGTACGAGCAGTACTTC,CASSLFTVPRGEYEQYF